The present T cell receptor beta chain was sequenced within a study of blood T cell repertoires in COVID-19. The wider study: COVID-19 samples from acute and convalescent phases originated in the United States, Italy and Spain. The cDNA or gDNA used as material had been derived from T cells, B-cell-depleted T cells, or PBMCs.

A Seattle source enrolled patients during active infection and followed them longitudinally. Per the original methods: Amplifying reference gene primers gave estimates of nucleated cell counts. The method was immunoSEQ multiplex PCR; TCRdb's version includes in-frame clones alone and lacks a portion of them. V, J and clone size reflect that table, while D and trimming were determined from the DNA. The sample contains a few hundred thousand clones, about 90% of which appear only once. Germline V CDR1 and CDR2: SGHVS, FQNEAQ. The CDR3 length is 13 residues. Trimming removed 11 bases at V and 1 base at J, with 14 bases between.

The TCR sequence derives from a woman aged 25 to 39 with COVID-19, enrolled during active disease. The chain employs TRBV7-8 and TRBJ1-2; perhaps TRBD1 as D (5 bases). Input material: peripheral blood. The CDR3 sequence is CARGWVSNYGYTF. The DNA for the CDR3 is TGTGCCCGGGGGTGGGTTAGTAACTATGGCTACACCTTC.